Listed below are T cell receptor beta chains from one sample, sequenced in a study of T-cell reconstitution after alpha-beta-depleted transplantation in children. TCRdb reprocessed the PCR reads with MiXCR, giving one entry per CDR3 protein. This table has fewer than 700,000 distinct CDR3 sequences, roughly 23% appearing once. The sequencing here drew on PBMCs, mostly from graft donor cells, taken 360 days after TCRalphabeta/CD19-depleted stem cell transplant. The source of these receptors is a boy in the first two years of life who had a stem cell transplant for acute myeloid leukemia, so the T cells may come from the graft donor. Each CDR3 is given with its conserved first and last residue. Each record gives: CDR3 length, D gene, J gene, clone size, V gene, CDR3 protein, CDR3 DNA. D genes are given only for firm matches. A row's size may be missing; if present it is once, few, many or a size class.

CDR3 length: 15; D gene: NA; J gene: TRBJ1-1; clone size: NA; V gene: TRBV11-3; CDR3 protein: CASSLGGQPKTEAFF; CDR3 DNA: TGTGCCAGCAGCTTAGGGGGTCAGCCGAAGACTGAAGCTTTCTTT
CDR3 length: 13; D gene: TRBD2; J gene: TRBJ2-7; clone size: many; V gene: TRBV29-1; CDR3 protein: CSAEERGSYEQYF; CDR3 DNA: TGCAGCGCCGAGGAGCGGGGGAGCTACGAGCAGTACTTC
CDR3 length: 13; D gene: NA; J gene: TRBJ1-2; clone size: few; V gene: TRBV24-1; CDR3 protein: CATSGPGYYGYTF; CDR3 DNA: TGTGCCACCAGTGGACCAGGCTACTATGGCTACACCTTC
CDR3 length: 15; D gene: NA; J gene: TRBJ2-2; clone size: few; V gene: TRBV6-5; CDR3 protein: CASSYWGGLPGELFF; CDR3 DNA: TGTGCCAGCAGTTACTGGGGGGGCCTTCCCGGGGAGCTGTTTTTT
CDR3 length: 13; D gene: NA; J gene: TRBJ1-5; clone size: many; V gene: TRBV25-1; CDR3 protein: CASSSQGRQPQHF; CDR3 DNA: TGTGCCAGCAGTTCACAGGGTCGGCAGCCCCAGCATTTT
CDR3 length: 14; D gene: NA; J gene: TRBJ2-3; clone size: many; V gene: TRBV20-1; CDR3 protein: CSARVVRLADTQYF; CDR3 DNA: TGCAGTGCTAGAGTTGTTAGGCTGGCAGATACGCAGTATTTT
CDR3 length: 16; D gene: TRBD1; J gene: TRBJ2-1; clone size: few; V gene: TRBV6-5; CDR3 protein: CASSYPLRTGVNEQFF; CDR3 DNA: TGTGCCAGCAGTTACCCCCTTAGGACAGGGGTCAATGAGCAGTTCTTC
CDR3 length: 16; D gene: NA; J gene: TRBJ2-7; clone size: few; V gene: TRBV5-5; CDR3 protein: CASSLVGDIMLFGQYF; CDR3 DNA: TGTGCCAGCAGCTTGGTGGGGGATATTATGCTTTTCGGTCAGTACTTC
CDR3 length: 15; D gene: TRBD2; J gene: TRBJ2-3; clone size: many; V gene: TRBV2; CDR3 protein: CASDPRRGAADTQYF; CDR3 DNA: TGTGCCAGCGACCCTCGGCGGGGGGCTGCAGATACGCAGTATTTT
CDR3 length: 13; D gene: TRBD1; J gene: TRBJ2-4; clone size: NA; V gene: TRBV18; CDR3 protein: CASSDTGENIQYF; CDR3 DNA: TGTGCCAGCTCAGATACAGGGGAAAACATTCAGTACTTC
CDR3 length: 14; D gene: NA; J gene: TRBJ1-2; clone size: NA; V gene: TRBV28; CDR3 protein: CASSPGTPSRGYTF; CDR3 DNA: TGTGCCAGCAGTCCTGGGACACCGTCGAGGGGCTACACCTTC
CDR3 length: 14; D gene: NA; J gene: TRBJ2-4; clone size: few; V gene: TRBV12-3/TRBV12-4; CDR3 protein: CASQGQGSKNIQYF; CDR3 DNA: TGTGCCAGCCAGGGGCAGGGGTCCAAAAACATTCAGTACTTC
CDR3 length: 11; D gene: TRBD2; J gene: TRBJ2-3; clone size: NA; V gene: TRBV20-1; CDR3 protein: CSAQRGDTQYF; CDR3 DNA: TGCAGTGCTCAGCGGGGAGATACGCAGTATTTT
CDR3 length: 17; D gene: TRBD2; J gene: TRBJ2-1; clone size: NA; V gene: TRBV28; CDR3 protein: CASSLFGGGAEGDEQFF; CDR3 DNA: TGTGCCAGCAGTTTATTTGGCGGGGGGGCAGAAGGGGATGAGCAGTTCTTC
CDR3 length: 21; D gene: TRBD1; J gene: TRBJ2-1; clone size: NA; V gene: TRBV6-2/TRBV6-3; CDR3 protein: CARSYGSGTGVGGRAYNEQFF; CDR3 DNA: TGTGCCAGAAGTTACGGTTCCGGGACAGGGGTTGGAGGTCGCGCCTACAATGAGCAGTTCTTC
CDR3 length: 15; D gene: NA; J gene: TRBJ2-1; clone size: few; V gene: TRBV29-1; CDR3 protein: CSVDLGAGQYSEQFF; CDR3 DNA: TGCAGCGTTGATCTGGGGGCAGGGCAGTACAGTGAGCAGTTCTTC
CDR3 length: 13; D gene: NA; J gene: TRBJ2-3; clone size: few; V gene: TRBV7-6; CDR3 protein: CASSSDNEDTQYF; CDR3 DNA: TGTGCCAGCAGCTCGGACAACGAAGATACGCAGTATTTT
CDR3 length: 16; D gene: TRBD2; J gene: TRBJ2-7; clone size: few; V gene: TRBV6-4; CDR3 protein: CASSDCNREGAYEQYF; CDR3 DNA: TGTGCCAGCAGTGATTGTAATCGGGAGGGAGCTTACGAGCAGTACTTC